The next 18 T cell receptor beta chains were all read from a single sample in a study of GPR56 and killer-like receptors on CD4 memory cells. No DNA is given; TCRdb re-called the reads and lists each CDR3 protein once. In total, the table holds approximately 2,500 distinct CDR3 sequences. FACS enrichment separated five CD4+ populations based on killer cell lectin-like receptor and GPR56 expression. The sample was memory CD4+ T cells from blood. Receptor source: a human donor in good health.

The chain recombines TRBV6-5 with TRBJ1-5; TCRdb indicates TRBD1, and absent DNA this call remains unverified. The germline CDR1 and CDR2 sequences are MNHEY and SVGAGI. The CDR3 loop spans 18 amino acids. CDR3 region: CASSYSQPLTGRYQPQHF.

The chain has TRBV27 and TRBJ2-2; checking the TCRdb D call of TRBD2 is not possible without DNA. There are 19 residues in the CDR3. Germline V lookup: CDR1 MNHEY, CDR2 SMNVEV (reference sequence). The CDR3 reads CASSPPPGLAGGVGGELFF.

This clonotype is called medium-sized based on its frequency. This chain joins TRBV18 and TRBJ2-1; TCRdb's D call, TRBD1, is unchecked because there is no DNA. CDR3 length: 14 residues. Per the germline V gene, CDR1 is KGHSH and CDR2 is LQKENI. The CDR3: CASSRGRSGNEQFF.

This clonotype is medium-sized by frequency. The rearrangement joins TRBV7-9 to TRBJ2-2; the TCRdb D gene call, TRBD1, has no DNA to confirm it. The germline CDR1 and CDR2 sequences are SEHNR and FQNEAQ (reference sequence). This CDR3 contains 17 residues. This CDR3 is CASSVPVQGAKTGELFF.

V gene TRBV18 combines with J gene TRBJ1-4. CDR3 size: 15 residues. Germline V CDR1 and CDR2: KGHSH, LQKENI. This CDR3 is CASSPFPRTNEKLFF.

The chain uses TRBV6-1 and TRBJ2-5; TCRdb's assignment of TRBD2 cannot be checked, as there is no DNA. CDR1 MNHNS and CDR2 SASEGT come from the germline V gene. The CDR3 has 16 residues. The CDR3 sequence: CASGTSGGPFWETQYF.

V and J are TRBV4-3 and TRBJ2-1; the D gene TCRdb calls, TRBD2, cannot be checked with no DNA. Germline V gives CDR1 LGHNA, CDR2 YSLEER. This CDR3 contains 21 residues. The CDR3 protein is CASSQFKRASGAESSYNEQFF.

This clonotype is deemed large by its frequency. V and J are TRBV6-1 and TRBJ2-3; the TRBD2 assignment by TCRdb is unverifiable without DNA. The CDR3 has 15 amino acids. CDR1 MNHNS and CDR2 SASEGT come from the germline V gene. CDR3 sequence reads: CASRLTSGGMNTQYF.

The chain is built from TRBV9 and TRBJ2-7; with no DNA, the TCRdb D assignment of TRBD1 cannot be verified. CDR3 size: 16 residues. From germline, CDR1 is SGDLS and CDR2 YYNGEE. The CDR3 loop is CASSPRATAGAYEQYF.

Judged by frequency, this clonotype is medium-sized. The rearrangement uses TRBV7-9 and TRBJ1-4. The CDR3 contains 15 residues. Germline values: CDR1 SEHNR, CDR2 FQNEAQ (reference sequence). The CDR3 protein is CASSLPGSTNEKLFF.

The chain carries TRBV7-2 and TRBJ2-1; TCRdb's D gene call, TRBD1, goes unchecked for lack of DNA. This CDR3 comprises 18 residues. The germline CDR1 and CDR2 sequences are SGHTA and FQGNSA. CDR3 amino acids: CASSLGGAFKNPYNEQFF. The whole variable domain, filled in from reference TRBV7-2 and TRBJ2-1, reads GAGVSQSPSNKVTEKGKDVELRCDPISGHTALYWYRQSLGQGLEFLIYFQGNSAPDKSGLPSDRFSAERTGGSVSTLTIQRTQQEDSAVYLCASSLGGAFKNPYNEQFFGPGTRLTVL.

By frequency, this clonotype registers medium-sized (0.01 to 0.1%). The chain recombines TRBV19 with TRBJ2-2. There are 15 residues in the CDR3. Germline-derived CDR1 and CDR2 are LNHDA and SQIVND (reference sequence). The CDR3: CASSIDRRATGELFF.

This clonotype is medium-sized (0.01 to 0.1%) by frequency. The rearrangement links TRBV12-3 or TRBV12-4 to TRBJ2-2; the D call of TRBD2 rests on TCRdb alone, since no DNA is present to check it. There are 16 residues in the CDR3. CDR3 in amino acids: CASRPQRGLNTGELFF.

This clonotype is medium-sized (0.01 to 0.1%) by frequency. The genes are TRBV6-1 and TRBJ2-2. The CDR3 runs 15 residues. Germline CDR1 reads MNHNS; CDR2 reads SASEGT. This CDR3 reads CASSAGSGLPGELFF.

This clonotype shows up as medium-sized by frequency. The chain links TRBV7-2 to TRBJ2-2; TCRdb calls TRBD2, which cannot be checked without DNA. CDR1 and CDR2 from the germline V gene are SGHTA and FQGNSA. This CDR3 contains 15 residues. CDR3 protein: CASSLEWTSTGELFF.

The chain carries TRBV12-3 or TRBV12-4 and TRBJ1-6. This CDR3 spans 13 amino acids. CDR3 region: CASTKEYNSPLHF.

Measured by frequency, this clonotype is large. The V call is TRBV19, the J call TRBJ1-4. CDR1 and CDR2 (germline): LNHDA, SQIVND (reference sequence). This CDR3 comprises 13 residues. CDR3 residues: CASSIGPNEKLFF.

This chain joins TRBV5-5 and TRBJ2-1. The CDR3 totals 15 residues. The germline V gene encodes CDR1 SGHKS and CDR2 YYEKEE (reference sequence). The CDR3 reads CASSLSAGDYNEQFF.